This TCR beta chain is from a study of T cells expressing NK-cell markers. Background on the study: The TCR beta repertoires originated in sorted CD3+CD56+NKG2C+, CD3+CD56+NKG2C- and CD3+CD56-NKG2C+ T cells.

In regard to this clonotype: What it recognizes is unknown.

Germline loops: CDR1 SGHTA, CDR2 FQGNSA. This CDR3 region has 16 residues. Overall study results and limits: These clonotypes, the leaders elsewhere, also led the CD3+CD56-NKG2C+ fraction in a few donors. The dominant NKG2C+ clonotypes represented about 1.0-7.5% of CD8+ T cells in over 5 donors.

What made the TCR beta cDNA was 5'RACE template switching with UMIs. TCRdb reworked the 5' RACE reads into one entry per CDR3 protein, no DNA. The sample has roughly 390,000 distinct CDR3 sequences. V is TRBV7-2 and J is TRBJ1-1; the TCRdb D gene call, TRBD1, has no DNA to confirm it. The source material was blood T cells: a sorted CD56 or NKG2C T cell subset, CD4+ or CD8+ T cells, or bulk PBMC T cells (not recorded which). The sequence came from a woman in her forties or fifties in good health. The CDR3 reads CASSSTGKVLNTEAFF.